The clone carrying this TCR beta chain was observed a few times. What it recognizes is unknown. The sample belongs to a study of T cells after posttransplantation cyclophosphamide. Points from the study as a whole: Later post-transplant blood repertoires were often dominated by donor CD8+ memory clones. TRB clonality was highly associated with recipient CMV seropositivity and reactivation.

Busulfan-fludarabine conditioning, marrow transplant, and cyclophosphamide on days +3 and +4 were administered. Germline V gene lookup returns CDR1 SGDLS and CDR2 YYNGEE. V lost 2 bases to trimming and J lost 4 bases; unmatched junction nucleotides: 5. The CDR3 is made up of 15 amino acids. Sequencing was performed with immunoSEQ multiplex PCR; in TCRdb, only in-frame clones are kept and a portion is missing. The sample lists under 50,000 clones, less than 95% occurring once. The V gene is TRBV9, the J gene TRBJ1-3, with TRBD1 matching over 8 bases. This receptor was taken from a male patient aged 55-69 years who received an allogeneic stem cell transplant from a related donor and was CMV-positive. Some of these T cells may belong to the graft donor. This specimen was PBMCs, taken about 64 days after allogeneic stem cell transplant with posttransplant cyclophosphamide. This CDR3 is CASSVGQGAGNTIYF. For the CDR3, the DNA is TGTGCCAGCAGCGTTGGACAGGGAGCCGGAAACACCATATATTTT.